This TCR beta chain was sequenced in a study of blood T cell repertoires in COVID-19. Background on the study: Samples taken during acute and convalescent COVID-19 were collected in the United States, Italy and Spain. Sources were T cells, B-cell-depleted T cells, or PBMCs; the material itself was cDNA or gDNA.

Looked up from germline, CDR1 is SGHVS and CDR2 is FQNEAQ. CDR3 length: 17 residues. V was clipped by 1 base and J by 0 bases; unmatched bases: 6. Methods used by the authors: Nucleated cell number was recorded as an estimate derived from reference gene primer amplification. The data were produced by immunoSEQ multiplex PCR, yet TCRdb's version contains in-frame clones alone and is incomplete. D and trimming come from the DNA, and the V and J calls and clone size come from that table. The sample lists about 120,000 clones, more than 75% seen once, with 3% to 4% in the top ten. The source is a man aged 55 to 69 with acute or convalescent COVID-19. The sequenced sample was peripheral blood. The chain has TRBV7-8 and TRBJ2-3; 8 nucleotides align to TRBD2. The CDR3 sequence is CASSLELAVDSTDTQYF. The CDR3 nucleotides read TGTGCCAGCAGCTTAGAACTAGCGGTCGATAGCACAGATACGCAGTATTTT.